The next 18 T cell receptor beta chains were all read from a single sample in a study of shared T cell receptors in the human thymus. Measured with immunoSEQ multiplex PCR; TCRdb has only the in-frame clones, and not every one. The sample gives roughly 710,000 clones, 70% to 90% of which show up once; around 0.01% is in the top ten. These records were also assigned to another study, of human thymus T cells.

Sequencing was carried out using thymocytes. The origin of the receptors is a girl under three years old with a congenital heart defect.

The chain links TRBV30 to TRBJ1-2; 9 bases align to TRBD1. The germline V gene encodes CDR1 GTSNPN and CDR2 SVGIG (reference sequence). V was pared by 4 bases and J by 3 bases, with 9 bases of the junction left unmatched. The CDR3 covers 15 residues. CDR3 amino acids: CAWKIGDRDYYGYTF. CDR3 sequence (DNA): TGTGCCTGGAAAATTGGGGACAGGGACTACTATGGCTACACCTTC.

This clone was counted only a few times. This chain's CDR3 is CASSGLNYGYTF. CDR3 in DNA: TGTGCCAGCAGCGGACTAAACTATGGCTACACCTTC. This rearrangement joins TRBV6-1 to TRBJ1-2, with unresolved D. V was trimmed by 6 bases and J by 2 bases, leaving 7 bases between them. CDR1 MNHNS and CDR2 SASEGT come from the germline V gene. The CDR3 is made up of 12 amino acids.

The CDR3 loop reads CASSQGGQPQHF. CDR3 sequence (DNA): TGTGCCAGCAGCCAGGGCGGTCAGCCCCAGCATTTT. The rearrangement uses TRBV6-6 and TRBJ1-5; D possibly corresponds to TRBD1 (5 bases). The CDR3 runs 12 residues. V shed 6 bases and J shed 6 bases, with 9 bases lying between them. In germline, CDR1 is MNHNY, CDR2 SVGAGI (reference sequence).

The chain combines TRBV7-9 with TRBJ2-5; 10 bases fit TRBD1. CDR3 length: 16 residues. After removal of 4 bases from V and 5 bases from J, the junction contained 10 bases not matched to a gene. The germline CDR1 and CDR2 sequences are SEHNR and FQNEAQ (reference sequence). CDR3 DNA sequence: TGTGCCAGCAGCTCCGGGGGGGACAGGGGAGGGGAGACCCAGTACTTC. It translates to CASSSGGDRGGETQYF.

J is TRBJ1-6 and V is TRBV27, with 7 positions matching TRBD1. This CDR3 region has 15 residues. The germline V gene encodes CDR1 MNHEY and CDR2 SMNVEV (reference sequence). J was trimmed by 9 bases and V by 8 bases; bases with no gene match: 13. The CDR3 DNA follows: TGTGCCAGCGCCGACAGGGCCCAATTTGGTTCACCCCTCCACTTT. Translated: CASADRAQFGSPLHF.

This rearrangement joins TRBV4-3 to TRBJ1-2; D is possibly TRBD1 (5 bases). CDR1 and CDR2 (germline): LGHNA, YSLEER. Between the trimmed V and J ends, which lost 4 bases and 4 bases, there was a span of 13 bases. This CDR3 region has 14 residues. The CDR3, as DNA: TGCGCCAGCAGCCGAGAGACAGACCCCTATGGCTACACCTTC. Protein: CASSRETDPYGYTF.

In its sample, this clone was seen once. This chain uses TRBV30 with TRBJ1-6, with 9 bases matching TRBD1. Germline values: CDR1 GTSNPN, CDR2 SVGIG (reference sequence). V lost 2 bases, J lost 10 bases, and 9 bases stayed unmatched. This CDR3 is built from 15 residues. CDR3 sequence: CAWSSPGTGLSPLHF. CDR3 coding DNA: TGTGCCTGGAGTTCGCCCGGGACAGGGCTGTCACCCCTCCACTTT.

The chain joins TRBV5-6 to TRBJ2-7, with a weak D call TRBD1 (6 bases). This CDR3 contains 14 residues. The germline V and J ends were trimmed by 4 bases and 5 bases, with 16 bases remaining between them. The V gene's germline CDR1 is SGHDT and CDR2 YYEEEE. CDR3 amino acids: CASSPRYRAHEQYF. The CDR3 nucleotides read TGTGCCAGCAGCCCACGATACAGGGCACACGAGCAGTACTTC.

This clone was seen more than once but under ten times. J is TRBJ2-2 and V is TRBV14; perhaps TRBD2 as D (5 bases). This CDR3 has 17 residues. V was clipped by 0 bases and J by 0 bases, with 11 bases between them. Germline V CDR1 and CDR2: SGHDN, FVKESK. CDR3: CASSQDREITNTGELFF. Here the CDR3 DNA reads TGTGCCAGCAGCCAAGATAGGGAGATTACGAACACCGGGGAGCTGTTTTTT.

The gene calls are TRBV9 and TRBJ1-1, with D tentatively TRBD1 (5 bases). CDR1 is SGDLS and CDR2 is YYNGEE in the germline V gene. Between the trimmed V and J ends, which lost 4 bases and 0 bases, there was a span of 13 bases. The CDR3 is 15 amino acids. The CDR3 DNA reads TGTGCCAGCAGCATAGAGGCGGACATGAACACTGAAGCTTTCTTT. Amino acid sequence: CASSIEADMNTEAFF.

In DNA, the CDR3 is TGTGCCAGCAGTTATGGACAGGGGGCCACCTACGAGCAGTACTTC. Amino acids: CASSYGQGATYEQYF. V gene TRBV6-5 combines with J gene TRBJ2-7, with 11 bases fitting TRBD1. The germline CDR1 and CDR2 sequences are MNHEY and SVGAGI. This CDR3 region has 15 residues. After removal of 3 bases from V and 2 bases from J, the junction contained 3 bases not matched to a gene.

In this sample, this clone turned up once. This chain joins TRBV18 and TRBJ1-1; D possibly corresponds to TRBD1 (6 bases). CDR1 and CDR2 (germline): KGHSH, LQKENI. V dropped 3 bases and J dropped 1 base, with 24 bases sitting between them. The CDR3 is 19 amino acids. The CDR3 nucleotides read TGTGCCAGCTCACCGAAAGGGGGTCTCAGGGTTACGAGGAACACTGAAGCTTTCTTT. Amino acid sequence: CASSPKGGLRVTRNTEAFF.

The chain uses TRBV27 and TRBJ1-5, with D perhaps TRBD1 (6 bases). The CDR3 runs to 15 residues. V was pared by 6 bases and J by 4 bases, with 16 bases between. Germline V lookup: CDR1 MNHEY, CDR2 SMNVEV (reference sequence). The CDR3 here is CASRYRWTDNQPQHF. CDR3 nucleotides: TGTGCCAGCAGATACCGATGGACAGATAATCAGCCCCAGCATTTT.

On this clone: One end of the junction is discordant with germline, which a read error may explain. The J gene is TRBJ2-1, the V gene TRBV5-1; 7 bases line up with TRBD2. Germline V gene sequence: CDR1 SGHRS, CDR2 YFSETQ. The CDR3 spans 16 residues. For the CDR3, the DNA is TGCGCCAGCAGCTTGGCCACCGTCCAGCGGGGAACCTTGGTGGTCTTC. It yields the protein CASSLATVQRGTLVVF.

The CDR3 loop reads CASSLGSEGADQPQHF. The CDR3 DNA reads TGTGCCAGCAGCTTAGGGTCGGAGGGGGCTGATCAGCCCCAGCATTTT. V is TRBV7-8 and J is TRBJ1-5; 7 nucleotides align to TRBD1. Germline V gene lookup returns CDR1 SGHVS and CDR2 FQNEAQ. V was pared by 1 base and J by 5 bases, with 8 bases of the junction left unmatched. This CDR3 contains 16 residues. Looking up the rest from reference TRBV7-8 and TRBJ1-5 gives the full variable domain: GAGVSQSPRYKVAKRGQDVALRCDPISGHVSLFWYQQALGQGPEFLTYFQNEAQLDKSGLPSDRFFAERPEGSVSTLKIQRTQQEDSAVYLCASSLGSEGADQPQHFGDGTRLSIL.

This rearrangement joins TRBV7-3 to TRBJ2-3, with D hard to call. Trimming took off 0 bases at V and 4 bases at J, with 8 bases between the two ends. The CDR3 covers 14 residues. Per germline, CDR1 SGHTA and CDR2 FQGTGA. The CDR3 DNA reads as TGTGCCAGCAGCTTAACGACAACATCAGATACGCAGTATTTT. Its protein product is CASSLTTTSDTQYF.

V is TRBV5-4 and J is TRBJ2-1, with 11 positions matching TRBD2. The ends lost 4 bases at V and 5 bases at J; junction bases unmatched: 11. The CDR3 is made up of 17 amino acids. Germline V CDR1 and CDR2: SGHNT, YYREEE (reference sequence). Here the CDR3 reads CASSPRMGLAADNEQFF. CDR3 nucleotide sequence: TGTGCCAGCAGCCCACGTATGGGACTAGCGGCTGACAATGAGCAGTTCTTC.

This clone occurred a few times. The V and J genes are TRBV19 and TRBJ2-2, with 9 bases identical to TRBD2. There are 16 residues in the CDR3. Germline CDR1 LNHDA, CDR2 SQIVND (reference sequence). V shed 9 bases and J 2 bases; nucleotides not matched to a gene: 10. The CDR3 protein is CASRRRLAANTGELFF. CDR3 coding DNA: TGTGCCAGCCGTCGCCGACTAGCGGCTAACACCGGGGAGCTGTTTTTT.